This TCR beta chain is drawn from a study of regulatory T cells in long-lasting Graves disease (dated by TCRdb to the early 2020s). Concerning the study at large: In the newly diagnosed Graves' disease group, patients had been taking antithyroid drugs for less than 3 months. Patients with persistent Graves' disease were compared with patients with newly diagnosed Graves' disease using TCR sequencing and RNA sequencing of peripheral blood. The study was conducted in China and was registered as a clinical trial. A total of 35 or so samples underwent TCR sequencing: roughly 13 from persistent and roughly 20 from newly diagnosed Graves' disease patients. Study-wide findings and limitations: Compared with newly diagnosed patients, patients with persistent Graves' disease had lower TCR Shannon entropy and fewer highly expanded clones, which suggests clonal expansion. Preferential use of TRBV28, TRBJ1-2 and TRBJ2-5 was observed in persistent disease, whereas TRBV20-1 and TRBJ2-1 were favored in newly diagnosed disease. The small sample size was acknowledged by the authors as a limitation that may reduce accuracy. More public clonotypes were shared among persistent patients (2,741) than among newly diagnosed patients (under 1,000). Because the primary lesion, thyroid tissue, could not be accessed, the study looked at peripheral blood alone. Sequencing and analysis were restricted to the TCR beta chain.

Trimming at the junction amounts to 4 bases on V and 3 bases on J, and the germline ends lie 13 bases apart. The germline V gene (reference sequence) gives CDR1 as MNHEY and CDR2 as SMNVEV. Spanning cysteine to phenylalanine, the CDR3 consists of 14 amino acids. Only the CDR3 DNA stays, 42 bases, in frame from base 1. Per the publication, the time point label means: newly diagnosed GD, antithyroid drugs for less than 3 months. For both TCR sequencing and RNA sequencing, RNA was extracted from PBMCs using TRIzol. The diagnosis of Graves' disease was made according to American Thyroid Association guidelines. Patients for the study were recruited at an endocrinology department in Xi'an, China. Each patient gave around 9 milliliters of peripheral blood, collected in an EDTA anticoagulant tube. PBMCs were isolated by Ficoll Paque Plus density gradient separation without further T cell sorting. RNA quality was checked with an Agilent 2100 Bioanalyzer and agarose gel, and concentration with a NanoDrop 2000.

The library was obtained by multiplex PCR. Instrument used: Illumina HiSeq 4000. iRepertoire HTBI primers and Arm-PCR amplification of CDR3 regions were used to construct TCR beta libraries. PCR products were gel purified before sequencing. The authors' analysis ran thus. Gene usage analysis of CDR3 amino acid clonotypes relied on the 55 to 80 TRBV and about 15 TRBJ segments identified across samples. COPE and FqMerger were used to merge filtered high-quality paired reads into contigs. Contigs were aligned with BLAST to IMGT TRBV, TRBD and TRBJ reference genes, and CDR3 was defined per IMGT. Highly expanded clones were defined as clonotypes with a frequency above 0.1%. Shannon entropy served as the measure of repertoire diversity, while the Gini coefficient captured V-J evenness. A clonotype found in more than one individual was treated as public. The public sequencing data were trimmed at Q25 with fastp and processed into clonotypes with MiXCR by TCRdb, which kept only in-frame beta chains. For every CDR3 protein sequence, its rows merge into one entry that carries the most common genes and DNA. It is TCRdb's table, rather than the study itself, that gives the V and J calls and clone size. The sample table records over 450,000 distinct CDR3 sequences; about 12% of these occur just once. Around 10% of the sample comes from the top ten.

Ten or more counts support this clonotype. Its antigen is unknown. Base qualities are missing; no much larger clone stands one base away. These data were also filed under a second study, of T cells in Graves' hyperthyroidism and ophthalmopathy. The second study also describes: Stable Graves' hyperthyroidism was defined as the absence of progression to ophthalmopathy over 18 months of follow-up. The hyperthyroidism patients were between 18 and 65 years old and newly diagnosed, with a disease duration of less than 2 months. Any patient with an uncontrolled infection, another autoimmune disease, pregnancy or lactation was excluded. Clinical symptoms, serum thyroxine and TRAb, thyroid ultrasound, and orbital computed tomography formed the basis for the diagnoses. For the first round of RT-PCR on the TCR CDR3, the HTBI primer set was used together with the Qiagen OneStep RT-PCR kit. Blood samples also contained most of the expanded thyroid clonotypes (frequency above 0.001), which suggests that blood repertoires may reflect thyroid immune responses. In cross-validation, a model built on a 13 V-J signature told ophthalmopathy apart from stable hyperthyroidism with over 85% sensitivity and about 81% specificity, and in testing the same model reached 80%/75%. In validation, the model predicted progression to ophthalmopathy with 55% to 71% sensitivity and less than 80% specificity, a median of 6.5 months before onset. To identify TCR V-J signatures that set the groups apart, the researchers used a discovery cohort of about a hundred patients, made up of approximately 43 with Graves' ophthalmopathy and some 58 with stable Graves' hyperthyroidism. Prospective prediction of ophthalmopathy was tested in an independent validation cohort of 18 to 20 hyperthyroidism patients and 15 to 17 patients who later progressed to ophthalmopathy. The 75 to 100 discovery patients were randomly split 7:3 into training and test sets. The study also compared thyroid tissue and blood T-cell repertoires from more than 5 Graves' hyperthyroidism patients. Following sampling, methimazole starting at 30 mg daily was given to hyperthyroidism patients, and high-dose intravenous methylprednisolone was given to ophthalmopathy patients. A second multiplex PCR round built the libraries, followed by size selection and purification. Libraries were sequenced paired-end with 100 bp reads on an Illumina HiSeq2000. SOAPnuke was used to process the raw data, removing reads that contained adapters or uncalled bases, had a mean Phred below 15, or lacked an exact match to the constant primer or identifier. High-quality paired reads were merged using COPE v1.2.5, and each unique nucleotide sequence was defined as a clonotype. MiTCR v1.1 was used to align the clonotypes against IMGT TRBV, TRBD and TRBJ reference segments. Analysis was restricted to V-J combinations with a frequency above 0.0001, which covered 99.2% of repertoires. A TCS score was defined as the ratio of F50 (clonal expansion) to E x V (chaos), with BLOSUM62-based TCRdist applied between CDR3 peptides within each V-J. Welch's t-statistics and random forest reduced fewer than 550 V-J features to 13, which were used in a naive Bayes classifier (R e1071). No statistical method was used to set the sample size in advance, and investigators knew the group allocation. The paper reports TCR Vbeta CDR3 sequencing of approximately 140 peripheral blood samples: around 45 ophthalmopathy, under 80 hyperthyroidism and 17 progressor patients.

The origin of this receptor is a woman aged 25 to 39 with Graves disease. Donor details come from another sample of the same person, matched by shared clones. Sequenced material: peripheral blood mononuclear cells (PBMCs), taken at new diagnosis, from a patient treated with antithyroid drugs. The receptor chain draws on TRBV27 and TRBJ2-7; the D gene is perhaps TRBD2, on 6 matching bases. For the CDR3, the sequence is CASSSQGGGYEQYF. The nucleotide sequence reads as follows: TGTGCCAGCAGTTCCCAGGGAGGAGGCTACGAGCAGTACTTC.